This T cell receptor (beta chain) was found in a study of blood T cells in healthy people across ages. This clonotype was observed at least ten times. A second roughly 6 to 12 cycle PCR used barcoded and J-beta primers. MiXCR was run by TCRdb on the 5' RACE reads, yielding one entry per CDR3 protein. This sample has about 650,000 distinct CDR3 sequences; roughly 32% occur once, and the top ten carry 15%. This CDR3 spans 15 amino acids. V lost 4 bases and J lost 3; bases outside the gene matches: 8. Per the germline V gene, CDR1 is MNHEY and CDR2 is SVGAGI. Each sample yielded at least 6 micrograms of PBMC total RNA.

This clonotype originated in a woman aged 80 or older in good health. Material for sequencing was blood. The rearrangement uses TRBV6-5 and TRBJ1-2, with 7 positions matching TRBD1. For the CDR3, the DNA is TGTGCCAGCAGTTTCTCCCACAGGGGCGACTATGGCTACACCTTC. It encodes CASSFSHRGDYGYTF.